A single sample is the source of the 8 T cell receptor beta chains below, sequenced in a study of Ad26.COV2.S vaccination and SARS-CoV-2 variants (dated by TCRdb to about 2021). This sample's treatment or condition label indicates: roughly 20 received Ad26.COV2.S at low or high dose, single or two shots; several received placebo; per-sample allocation not given. Repertoires of vaccine and placebo recipients were sequenced from samples taken on day 63 after the first injection. To prepare the library, the immunoSEQ multiplex PCR assay was applied. TCRdb mirrors the immuneACCESS table, restricted to in-frame sequences. Some clones are absent from its copies; in checked studies, under half trace to an unresolved V gene, and the reason for the others is unknown. The sample table shows roughly 680,000 clones, and 89% are seen once. The ten most abundant clones make up approximately 1.5% of the sample.

This material consisted of peripheral blood, taken in a trial of Ad26.COV2.S vaccine versus placebo. Receptors originate from a person between 18 and 59 years old who received the Ad26.COV2.S COVID-19 vaccine or a placebo.

The chain employs TRBV20-1 and TRBJ2-1; TRBD2 is a possible D gene (6 bases). The V gene lost 3 bases and the J gene lost 6 bases, with 18 bases spanning the gap. The CDR3 has 15 amino acids. The germline gives CDR1 DFQATT, CDR2 SNEGSKA (reference sequence). The CDR3 DNA follows: TGCAGTGCTAGTACCTCGGGCGGGAAGGGCAATGAGCAGTTCTTC. Translation: CSASTSGGKGNEQFF.

The rearrangement uses TRBV19 and TRBJ1-1; TRBD1 might be the D (6 bases). Trimming removed 5 bases from V and 2 bases from J, with 12 bases in between. CDR3 length equals 14 residues. The germline gives CDR1 LNHDA, CDR2 SQIVND (reference sequence). The CDR3 DNA reads as TGTGCCAGTAGTTCTTGGACAGCTAACACTGAAGCTTTCTTT. Its protein product is CASSSWTANTEAFF.

This clone was observed a single time. The chain recombines TRBV30 with TRBJ1-6; D gene ambiguous. The V gene's germline CDR1 is GTSNPN and CDR2 SVGIG (reference sequence). The CDR3 has 13 amino acids. Trimming shortened V by 2 bases and J by 3 bases, and 5 bases separated the two germline ends. CDR3 sequence (DNA): TGTGCCTGGAGTTCAGGCTATAATTCACCCCTCCACTTT. It encodes CAWSSGYNSPLHF.

The chain couples TRBV7-9 to TRBJ1-6; no clear D gene. Germline CDR1 and CDR2: SEHNR and FQNEAQ (reference sequence). Trimming pared 5 bases from V and 7 bases from J, leaving 6 bases between. There are 12 residues in the CDR3. The CDR3 reads CASSLTNSPLHF. The CDR3 DNA sequence: TGTGCCAGCAGCCTGACAAATTCACCCCTCCACTTT.

V gene TRBV6-2 or TRBV6-3 combines with J gene TRBJ2-1, with TRBD2 matching over 9 bases. Losses at the gene ends were 2 bases for V and 6 bases for J; bases not matched to a gene: 11. Germline V gene data show CDR1 as MNHEY and CDR2 as SVGEGT. CDR3 size: 17 residues. The CDR3 DNA reads TGTGCCAGCAGTTACGCTATAGGGCTAGCGGGGACCAATGAGCAGTTCTTC. This gives the protein CASSYAIGLAGTNEQFF.

For this clone: Different DNA sequences within this sample yield the same CDR3. The chain combines TRBV5-1 with TRBJ2-2, with TRBD1 as a possible D gene (6 bases). This CDR3 comprises 13 residues. Trimming took 1 base from V and 6 from J, leaving 7 bases between them. The germline CDR1 and CDR2 sequences are SGHRS and YFSETQ. The CDR3 loop reads CASSLQGSGELFF. CDR3 sequence (DNA): TGCGCCAGCAGCTTGCAGGGGTCCGGGGAGCTGTTTTTT.

This clone was counted a few times. This chain connects TRBV27 to TRBJ2-3, with TRBD1 as a possible D gene (6 bases). The CDR3 runs 13 residues. V lost 8 bases and J lost 5, with 14 bases in between. The germline CDR1 and CDR2 sequences are MNHEY and SMNVEV (reference sequence). CDR3 bases: TGTGCCAGCGGGCCCTACAGGGAAGATACGCAGTATTTT. Protein product: CASGPYREDTQYF.

This chain uses TRBV30 with TRBJ1-2, with a tentative D call TRBD1 (6 bases). The CDR3 sequence is 11 residues long. CDR1 is GTSNPN, CDR2 SVGIG, per germline (reference sequence). The germline V and J ends were trimmed by 3 bases and 8 bases, with 10 bases remaining between them. The CDR3 region is CAWRDGGGYTF. In DNA, the CDR3 is TGTGCCTGGAGGGACGGGGGCGGCTACACCTTC.